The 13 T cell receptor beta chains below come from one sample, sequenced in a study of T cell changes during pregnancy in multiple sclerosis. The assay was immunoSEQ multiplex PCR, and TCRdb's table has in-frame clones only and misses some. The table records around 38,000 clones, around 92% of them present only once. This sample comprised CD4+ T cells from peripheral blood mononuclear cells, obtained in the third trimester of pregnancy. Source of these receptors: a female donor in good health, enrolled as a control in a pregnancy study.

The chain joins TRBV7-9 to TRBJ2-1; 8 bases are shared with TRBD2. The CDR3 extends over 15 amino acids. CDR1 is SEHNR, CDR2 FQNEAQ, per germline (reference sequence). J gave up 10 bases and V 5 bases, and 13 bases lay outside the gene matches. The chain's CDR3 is CASSTRGGMDAEQFF. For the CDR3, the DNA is TGTGCCAGCAGCACCCGGGGGGGAATGGATGCGGAGCAGTTCTTC.

CDR3 loop: CASSSSGAGQTYEQYF. The CDR3 nucleotides are TGTGCCAGCAGCTCATCAGGAGCGGGACAAACCTACGAGCAGTACTTC. This chain joins TRBV7-9 and TRBJ2-7, with D perhaps matching TRBD2 (7 bases). V was cut by 4 bases and J by 2 bases, with 18 bases left in between. The CDR3 totals 16 residues. The germline V gene encodes CDR1 SEHNR and CDR2 FQNEAQ (reference sequence).

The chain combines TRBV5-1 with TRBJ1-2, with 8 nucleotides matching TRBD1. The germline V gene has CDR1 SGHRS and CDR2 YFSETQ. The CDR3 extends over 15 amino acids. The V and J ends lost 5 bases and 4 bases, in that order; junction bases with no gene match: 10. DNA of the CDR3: TGCGCCAGCAGGGTTGGGACAGGCGTTACCTATGGCTACACCTTC. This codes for CASRVGTGVTYGYTF.

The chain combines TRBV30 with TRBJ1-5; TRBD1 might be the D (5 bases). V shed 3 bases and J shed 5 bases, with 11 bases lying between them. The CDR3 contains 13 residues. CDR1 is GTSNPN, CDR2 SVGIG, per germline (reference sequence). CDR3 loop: CAWSFDSDQPQHF. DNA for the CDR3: TGTGCCTGGAGCTTTGACAGTGATCAGCCCCAGCATTTT. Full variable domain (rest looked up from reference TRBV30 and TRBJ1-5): SQTIHQWPATLVQPVGSPLSLECTVEGTSNPNLYWYRQAAGRGLQLLFYSVGIGQISSEVPQNLSASRPQDRQFILSSKKLLLSDSGFYLCAWSFDSDQPQHFGDGTRLSIL.

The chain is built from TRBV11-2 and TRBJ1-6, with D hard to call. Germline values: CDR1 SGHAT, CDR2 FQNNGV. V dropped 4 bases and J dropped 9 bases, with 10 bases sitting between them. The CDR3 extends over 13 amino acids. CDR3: CASSSHQFSPLHF. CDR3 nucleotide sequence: TGTGCCAGCAGCTCCCACCAGTTTTCACCCCTCCACTTT.

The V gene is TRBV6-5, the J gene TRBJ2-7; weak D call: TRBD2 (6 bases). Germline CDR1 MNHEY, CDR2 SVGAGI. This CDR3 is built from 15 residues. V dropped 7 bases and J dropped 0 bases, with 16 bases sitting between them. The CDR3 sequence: CASTPRLGSSYEQYF. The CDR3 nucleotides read TGTGCCAGCACCCCCCGTCTCGGGAGCTCCTACGAGCAGTACTTC.

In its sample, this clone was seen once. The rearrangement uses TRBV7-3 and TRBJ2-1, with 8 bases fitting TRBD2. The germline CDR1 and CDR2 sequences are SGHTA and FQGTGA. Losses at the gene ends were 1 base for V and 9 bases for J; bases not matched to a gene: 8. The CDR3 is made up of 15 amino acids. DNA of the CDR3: TGTGCCAGCAGCTTAATATCGGGGGGGCAGTCTGAGCAGTTCTTC. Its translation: CASSLISGGQSEQFF.

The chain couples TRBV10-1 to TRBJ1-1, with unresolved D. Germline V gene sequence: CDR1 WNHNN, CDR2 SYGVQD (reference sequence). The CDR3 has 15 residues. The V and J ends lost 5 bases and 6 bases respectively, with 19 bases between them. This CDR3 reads CASSSVSPPGSEAFF. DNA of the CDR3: TGCGCCAGCAGTTCTGTAAGTCCCCCGGGGTCTGAAGCTTTCTTT.

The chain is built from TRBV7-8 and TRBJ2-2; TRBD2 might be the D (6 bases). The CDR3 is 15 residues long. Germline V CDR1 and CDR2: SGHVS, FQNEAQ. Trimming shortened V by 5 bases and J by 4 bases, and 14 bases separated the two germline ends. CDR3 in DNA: TGTGCCAGCAGCGGGTTTGGGGGAGGCACCGGGGAGCTGTTTTTT. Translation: CASSGFGGGTGELFF.

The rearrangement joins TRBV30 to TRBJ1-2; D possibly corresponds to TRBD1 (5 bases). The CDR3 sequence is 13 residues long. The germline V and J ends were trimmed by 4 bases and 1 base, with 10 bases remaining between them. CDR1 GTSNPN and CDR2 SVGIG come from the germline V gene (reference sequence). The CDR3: CAWNMGLNYGYTF. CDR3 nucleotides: TGTGCCTGGAACATGGGACTTAACTATGGCTACACCTTC.

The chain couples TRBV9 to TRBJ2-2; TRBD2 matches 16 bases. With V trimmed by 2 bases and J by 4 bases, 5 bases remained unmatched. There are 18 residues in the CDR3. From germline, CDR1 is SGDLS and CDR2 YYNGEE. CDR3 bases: TGTGCCAGCAGCGTGGGACTAGCGGGGGGGCGAGGCACCGGGGAGCTGTTTTTT. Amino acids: CASSVGLAGGRGTGELFF.

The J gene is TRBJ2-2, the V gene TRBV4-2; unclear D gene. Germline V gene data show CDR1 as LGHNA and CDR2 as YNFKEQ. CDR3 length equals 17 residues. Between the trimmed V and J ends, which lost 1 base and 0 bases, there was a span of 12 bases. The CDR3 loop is CASSQVGASANTGELFF. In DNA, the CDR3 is TGTGCCAGCAGCCAAGTGGGCGCCTCCGCGAACACCGGGGAGCTGTTTTTT.

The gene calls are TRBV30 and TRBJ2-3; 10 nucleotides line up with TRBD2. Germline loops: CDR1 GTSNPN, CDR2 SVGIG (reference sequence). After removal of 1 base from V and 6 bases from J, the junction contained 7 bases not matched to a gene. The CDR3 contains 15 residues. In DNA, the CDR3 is TGTGCCTGGAGTGAGGGTAGCGGGGGGCTGGATACGCAGTATTTT. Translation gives CAWSEGSGGLDTQYF.